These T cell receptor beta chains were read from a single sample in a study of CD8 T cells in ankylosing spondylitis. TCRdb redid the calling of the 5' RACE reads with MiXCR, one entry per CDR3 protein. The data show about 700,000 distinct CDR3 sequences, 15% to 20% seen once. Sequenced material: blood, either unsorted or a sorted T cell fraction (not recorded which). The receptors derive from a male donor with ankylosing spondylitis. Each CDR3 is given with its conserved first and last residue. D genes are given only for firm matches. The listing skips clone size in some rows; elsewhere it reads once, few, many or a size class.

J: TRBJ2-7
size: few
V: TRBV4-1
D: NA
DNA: TGCGCCAGCAGCCAAGTGAGTCAGAGTTACGAGCAGTACTTC
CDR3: CASSQVSQSYEQYF

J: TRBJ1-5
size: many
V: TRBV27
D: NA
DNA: TGTGCCAGAGGACCGGGACATAGCAATCAGCCCCAGCATTTT
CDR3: CARGPGHSNQPQHF

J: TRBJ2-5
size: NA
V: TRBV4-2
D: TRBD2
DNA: TGTGCCAGCAGCCAAGTTACTAGCGGGGGAGAGACCCAGTACTTC
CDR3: CASSQVTSGGETQYF

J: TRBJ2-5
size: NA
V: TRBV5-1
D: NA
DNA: TGCGCCAGCAGCTTGGATATGGACCTACCAGTGGAGACCCAGTACTTC
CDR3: CASSLDMDLPVETQYF

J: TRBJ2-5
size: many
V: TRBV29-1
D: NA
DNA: TGCAGCGTTGAAGATCGAGCGATCAGGTACTTC
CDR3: CSVEDRAIRYF

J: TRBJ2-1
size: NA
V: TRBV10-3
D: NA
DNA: TGTGCCATCAGTGAGTTGGGGACTCCAAACAATGAGCAGTTCTTC
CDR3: CAISELGTPNNEQFF

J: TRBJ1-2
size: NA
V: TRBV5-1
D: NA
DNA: TGCGCCAGCAGCTTATTCGGACAGAAGGATGGCTACACCTTC
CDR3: CASSLFGQKDGYTF

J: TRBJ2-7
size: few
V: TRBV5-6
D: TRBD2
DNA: TGTGCCAGCAGCTTGCCTAGCGGGGGGGCGGTCGAGCAGTACTTC
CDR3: CASSLPSGGAVEQYF

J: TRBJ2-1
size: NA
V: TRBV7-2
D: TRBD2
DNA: TGTGCCAGCAGCTTCCAGGGACTAGCCAACAATGAGCAGTTCTTC
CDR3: CASSFQGLANNEQFF

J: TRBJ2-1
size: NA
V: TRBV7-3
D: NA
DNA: TGTGCCAGCAGCTTAATCGAGGGGTTGCAGTTCCCGAGCTCCTACAATGAGCAGTTCTTC
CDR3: CASSLIEGLQFPSSYNEQFF

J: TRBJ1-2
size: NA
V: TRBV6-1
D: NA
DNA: TGTGCCAGCAGCCGAAGCGCCGGGGGCGGCTACACCTTC
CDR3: CASSRSAGGGYTF

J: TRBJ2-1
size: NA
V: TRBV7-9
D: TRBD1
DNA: TGTGCCAGCAGCTCGGACAGGTTCCATTACAATGAGCAGTTCTTC
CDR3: CASSSDRFHYNEQFF

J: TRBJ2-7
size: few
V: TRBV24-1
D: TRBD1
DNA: TGTGCCACCAGTGAGCCTAGTCCAGGGGGCGGCTACGAGCAGTACTTC
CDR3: CATSEPSPGGGYEQYF

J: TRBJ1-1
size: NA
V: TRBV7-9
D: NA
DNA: TGTGCCAGCAGCTTAGCAGGGAACATGAACACTGAAGTTTTCTTT
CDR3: CASSLAGNMNTEVFF

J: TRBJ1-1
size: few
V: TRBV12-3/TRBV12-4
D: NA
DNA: TGTGCCAGCAGTTTAAGGTCTGAACCTTTCTTT
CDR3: CASSLRSEPFF

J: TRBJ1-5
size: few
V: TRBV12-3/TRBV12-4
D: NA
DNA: TGTGCCAGCAGCCCGCAAGAGAGCAATCAGCCCCAGCATTTT
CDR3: CASSPQESNQPQHF

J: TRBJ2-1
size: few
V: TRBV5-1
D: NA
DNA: TGCGCCAGCAGCTTGGCCCTGGGGGGGCTGGCTGAGCAGTTCTTC
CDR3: CASSLALGGLAEQFF

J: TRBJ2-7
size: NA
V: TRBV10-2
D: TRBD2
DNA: TGCGCCAGCAGTATACTAGCGGGAGGATCCGAGCAGTACTTC
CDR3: CASSILAGGSEQYF

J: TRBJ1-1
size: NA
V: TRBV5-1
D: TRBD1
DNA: TGCGCCAGCAGCTTGGTTTCGGGACAGGGGAGAAACACTGAAGCTTTCTTT
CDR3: CASSLVSGQGRNTEAFF

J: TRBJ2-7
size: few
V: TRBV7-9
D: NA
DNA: TGTGCCAGCAGCTTAGAAAGAGTGACCCAGGGCTACGAGCAGTACTTC
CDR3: CASSLERVTQGYEQYF

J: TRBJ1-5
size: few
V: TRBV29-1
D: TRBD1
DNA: TGCAGCGTTGGGGAGCAGGGGGAGATGCAGCCCCAGCATTTT
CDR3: CSVGEQGEMQPQHF

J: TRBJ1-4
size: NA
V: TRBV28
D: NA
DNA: TGTGCCAGCAGTTTATTTAGGCCGACCGACTCTAATGAAAAACTGTTTTTT
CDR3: CASSLFRPTDSNEKLFF

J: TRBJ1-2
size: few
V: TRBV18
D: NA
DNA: TGTGCCAGCTCACCCGAGGAACTAAGCTATGGCTACACCTTC
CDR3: CASSPEELSYGYTF

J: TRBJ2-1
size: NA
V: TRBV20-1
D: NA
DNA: TGCAGTGCGCAAAGTGGGGCGGGGACCTACAATGAGCAGTTCTTC
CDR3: CSAQSGAGTYNEQFF

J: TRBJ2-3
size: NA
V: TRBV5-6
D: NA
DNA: TGTGCCAGCAGCTCCGTACTGGATGGGGGCACAGATACGCAGTATTTT
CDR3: CASSSVLDGGTDTQYF

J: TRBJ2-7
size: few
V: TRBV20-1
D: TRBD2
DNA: TGCAGTGCTAGAGTCGGACTAGCGGACGAGCAGTACTTC
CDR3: CSARVGLADEQYF

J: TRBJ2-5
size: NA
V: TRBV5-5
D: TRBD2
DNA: TGTGCCAGCAGCTTGGAGGGAGCGGGAGTTCGGGAGACCCAGTACTTC
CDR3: CASSLEGAGVRETQYF

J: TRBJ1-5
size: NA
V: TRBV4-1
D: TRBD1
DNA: TGCGCCAGCAGCCGTCAGGGTGGGCCCTTAACAGGGGCCAATCAGCCCCAGCATTTT
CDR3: CASSRQGGPLTGANQPQHF

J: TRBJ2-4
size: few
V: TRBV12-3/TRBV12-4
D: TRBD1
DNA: TGTGCCAGCAGTTTGGGACAGGGGTTGCACATTCAGTACTTC
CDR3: CASSLGQGLHIQYF

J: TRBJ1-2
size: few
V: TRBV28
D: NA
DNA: TGTGCCAGCAGATGGGTTGATGGCTACACCTTC
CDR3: CASRWVDGYTF

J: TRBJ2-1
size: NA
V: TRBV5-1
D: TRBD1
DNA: TGCGCCAGCAGCGCGGTATTTACGGGACAGGTATCCAATGAGCAGTTCTTC
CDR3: CASSAVFTGQVSNEQFF

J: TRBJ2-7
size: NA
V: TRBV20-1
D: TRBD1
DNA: TGCAGTGCTAGAGCCGAATACGGACAGGCCTACGAGCAGTACTTC
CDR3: CSARAEYGQAYEQYF

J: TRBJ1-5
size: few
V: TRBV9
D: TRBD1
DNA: TGTGCCAGCAGCGTATTTAGTCCCGGGACAGGGGATCAGCCCCAGCATTTT
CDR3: CASSVFSPGTGDQPQHF

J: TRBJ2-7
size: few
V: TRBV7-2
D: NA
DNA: TGTGCCAGCAGCTTCCTGGAGGCCCGGAGGCAGTACTTC
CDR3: CASSFLEARRQYF

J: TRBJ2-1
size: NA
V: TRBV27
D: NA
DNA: TGTGCCAGCAGGTGGGGGGACGAAGTGCAGTTCTTC
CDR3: CASRWGDEVQFF

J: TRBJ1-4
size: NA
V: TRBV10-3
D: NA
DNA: TGTGCCATCAGCCAGGAGGGGGAAAAACTGTTTTTT
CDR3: CAISQEGEKLFF

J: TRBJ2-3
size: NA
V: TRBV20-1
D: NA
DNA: TGCAGTGCAGCTGGAGAAGGCGATACGCAGTATTTT
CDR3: CSAAGEGDTQYF

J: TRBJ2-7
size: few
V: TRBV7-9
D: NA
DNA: TGCACTACCCAGGAGGACCTATCCTACGAGCAGTACTTC
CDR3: CTTQEDLSYEQYF

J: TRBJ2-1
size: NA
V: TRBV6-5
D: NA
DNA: TGTGCCAGCAGTTACTCGTTAGGGGGCAATGAGCAGTTCTTC
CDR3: CASSYSLGGNEQFF

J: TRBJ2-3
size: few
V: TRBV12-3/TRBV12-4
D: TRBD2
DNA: TGTGCCAGCAGATCTAGCGGGGGCACAGATACGCAGTATTTT
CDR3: CASRSSGGTDTQYF

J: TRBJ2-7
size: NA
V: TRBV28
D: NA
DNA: TGTGCCAGCACCTCACCCAACACTAACTACGAGCAGTACTTC
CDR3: CASTSPNTNYEQYF

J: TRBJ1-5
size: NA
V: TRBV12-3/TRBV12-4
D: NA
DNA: TGTGCCAGCAGCCCGACCGATAGCATTCAGCCCCAGCATTTT
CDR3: CASSPTDSIQPQHF